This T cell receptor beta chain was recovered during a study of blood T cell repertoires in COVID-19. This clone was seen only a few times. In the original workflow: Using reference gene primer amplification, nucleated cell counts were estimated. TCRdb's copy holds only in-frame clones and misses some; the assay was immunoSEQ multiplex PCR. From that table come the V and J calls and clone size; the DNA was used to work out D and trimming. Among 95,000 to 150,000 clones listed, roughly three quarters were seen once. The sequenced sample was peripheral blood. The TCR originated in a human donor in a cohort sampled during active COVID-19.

The CDR3 loop reads CASSGRGGRNQPQHF. CDR3 DNA sequence: TGTGCCAGCAGCGGGCGGGGGGGCCGCAATCAGCCCCAGCATTTT. V and J are TRBV7-8 and TRBJ1-5, with D maybe TRBD1 (6 bases). This CDR3 has 15 residues. V lost 5 bases to trimming and J lost 2 bases, with 13 bases between them. Germline V gives CDR1 SGHVS, CDR2 FQNEAQ.